One sample yielded the 29 T cell receptor beta chains listed below, sequenced in a study of radiation and T cells in renal cell carcinoma (dated by TCRdb to the early 2020s). The intended sense of this specimen's time point label: blood 4 weeks post-SBRT, at nephrectomy. Per the publication, the treatment or condition label means: 15 Gy SBRT to primary tumor, nephrectomy 4 weeks later. The library was produced with the immunoSEQ multiplex PCR assay. TCRdb's version of the immuneACCESS table is confined to in-frame rearrangements and falls short of the full clone set. An unresolved V gene accounts for under half of the shortfall where checked; the remainder is of unknown origin. This sample holds around 100,000 clones; more than 65% were observed only once. The ten largest account for approximately 7.2% of the sample. Source: blood, taken from a patient whose treatment included radiotherapy and nephrectomy. All receptors derive from a man aged 60 to 75 with renal cell carcinoma.

J is TRBJ2-3 and V is TRBV14; unclear D gene. The V end was cut by 0 bases, the J end by 5 bases, with 6 bases between. The CDR3 contains 13 residues. Looked up from germline, CDR1 is SGHDN and CDR2 is FVKESK. Written as DNA, the CDR3 is TGTGCCAGCAGCCAAGAGATAAGAGATACGCAGTATTTT. Amino acids: CASSQEIRDTQYF.

The J gene is TRBJ2-6, the V gene TRBV19; D is unclear. Trimming took 3 bases from V and 2 from J, leaving 11 bases between them. The CDR3 extends over 16 amino acids. Per germline, CDR1 LNHDA and CDR2 SQIVND (reference sequence). In DNA, the CDR3 is TGTGCCAGTAGTATGACTGGCCGGGCTGGGGCCAACGTCCTGACTTTC. This encodes CASSMTGRAGANVLTF.

Written as DNA, the CDR3 is TGTGCCAGCAGTGACGACCGGAATCAGCCCCAGCATTTT. Translation: CASSDDRNQPQHF. This chain joins TRBV2 and TRBJ1-5, with D unclear. This CDR3 has 13 amino acids. Germline V lookup: CDR1 SNHLY, CDR2 FYNNEI. Trimming took 3 bases from V and 4 from J, leaving 7 bases between them.

This chain connects TRBV28 to TRBJ2-4; no firm D call. Germline V gives CDR1 MDHEN, CDR2 SYDVKM. There are 14 residues in the CDR3. V lost 3 bases and J lost 5, with 11 bases in between. This chain's CDR3 is CASSFPTTENIQYF. The CDR3 nucleotides are TGTGCCAGCAGTTTCCCTACAACTGAAAACATTCAGTACTTC.

This chain uses TRBV7-8 with TRBJ2-1; D could derive from TRBD1 or TRBD2 (5 bases each). With 3 bases removed from V and 4 bases from J, the gap between germline ends came to 10 bases. The CDR3 spans 14 residues. CDR1 and CDR2 from the germline V gene are SGHVS and FQNEAQ. CDR3 protein: CASSFSGRYNEQFF. CDR3 nucleotide sequence: TGTGCCAGCAGCTTCTCAGGGAGATACAATGAGCAGTTCTTC.

This rearrangement joins TRBV21-1 to TRBJ2-7; the D call of TRBD2 is as the table states it, not checked on the DNA. TRBV21-1 is a pseudogene. The CDR3 totals 15 residues. The CDR3 here is CASSTWTSGKAEQYF. The CDR3, as DNA: TGTGCCAGCAGCACCTGGACTAGCGGGAAAGCCGAGCAGTACTTC.

This clone was detected only a few times. The J gene is TRBJ1-1, the V gene TRBV30, with a possible D match to TRBD1 (5 bases). This CDR3 has 14 amino acids. CDR1 and CDR2 from the germline V gene are GTSNPN and SVGIG (reference sequence). V was pared by 5 bases and J by 0 bases, with 13 bases between. The DNA of the CDR3 is TGTGCCTGGGGGGCTAGGCCCGTGAACACTGAAGCTTTCTTT. Amino acid sequence: CAWGARPVNTEAFF.

This clone was picked up one time. This rearrangement joins TRBV4-1 to TRBJ2-1; TRBD2 might be the D (6 bases). CDR3 length equals 14 residues. Trimming removed 4 bases from V and 9 bases from J, with 16 bases in between. Germline-derived CDR1 and CDR2 are MGHRA and YSYEKL. CDR3 protein: CASSPGEGLGEQFF. The CDR3 coding sequence is TGCGCCAGCAGCCCGGGAGAGGGCCTTGGTGAGCAGTTCTTC.

The CDR3 DNA follows: TGTGCCAGCAGTTACTCGACAGGGGGACCGCCCCAGCATTTT. The encoded protein is CASSYSTGGPPQHF. The chain recombines TRBV6-6 with TRBJ1-5, with TRBD1 matching over 9 bases. The CDR3 spans 14 residues. Per the germline V gene, CDR1 is MNHNY and CDR2 is SVGAGI (reference sequence). After removal of 0 bases from V and 9 bases from J, the junction contained 3 bases not matched to a gene.

This clone was detected a few times. The V and J genes are TRBV29-1 and TRBJ2-1; unclear D gene. Trimming left V 4 bases short and J 1 base short, with 8 bases between. The germline V gene has CDR1 SQVTM and CDR2 ANQGSEA. CDR3 size: 13 residues. The CDR3 sequence: CSVGRSSYNEQFF. The DNA of the CDR3 is TGCAGCGTTGGACGTAGTTCCTACAATGAGCAGTTCTTC.

For this clone: The identical CDR3 is also encoded by other nucleotide sequences in the sample. The CDR3 bases are TGCGCCAGCAGCTTGACTAGCGGGAGCTCCTACGAGCAGTACTTC. Its protein is CASSLTSGSSYEQYF. This chain joins TRBV5-1 and TRBJ2-7; 11 bases map to TRBD2. CDR1 SGHRS and CDR2 YFSETQ come from the germline V gene. The CDR3 contains 15 residues. The junction had 0 bases not matched to a gene; V was cut back by 1 base and J by 0 bases.

This chain joins TRBV6-1 and TRBJ1-6, with 10 bases that match TRBD1. The CDR3 contains 15 residues. Unmatched junction bases numbered 9, after V lost 7 bases and J lost 9 bases. CDR1 is MNHNS, CDR2 SASEGT, per germline. CDR3 loop: CASILTGGLRSPLHF. The CDR3 DNA reads as TGTGCCAGCATCTTGACAGGGGGCCTTCGTTCACCCCTCCACTTT.

The gene calls are TRBV2 and TRBJ2-1; the match to TRBD1 covers 9 bases. The V segment lost 7 bases and the J segment 2 bases; nucleotides outside the gene matches: 9. Germline values: CDR1 SNHLY, CDR2 FYNNEI. CDR3 size: 16 residues. DNA of the CDR3: TGTGCCAGCATGAGGATGGGACAGGGCACCTACAATGAGCAGTTCTTC. This encodes CASMRMGQGTYNEQFF.

The chain joins TRBV27 to TRBJ1-1, with 7 bases fitting TRBD1. V was clipped by 2 bases and J by 1 base; unmatched bases: 7. The CDR3 has 16 residues. Germline loops: CDR1 MNHEY, CDR2 SMNVEV (reference sequence). Here the CDR3 DNA reads TGTGCCAGCAGTTTAGGGATGGACAGGTGGAACACTGAAGCTTTCTTT. Its protein is CASSLGMDRWNTEAFF.

The chain is built from TRBV19 and TRBJ2-1, with TRBD2 as a possible D gene (6 bases). CDR1 and CDR2 (germline): LNHDA, SQIVND (reference sequence). The CDR3 loop spans 15 amino acids. V gave up 6 bases and J gave up 7 bases, with 19 bases separating them. In DNA, the CDR3 is TGTGCCAGTAGGGACGGGGGATCGAGTGGGAATGAGCAGTTCTTC. Amino acids: CASRDGGSSGNEQFF.

The gene calls are TRBV5-1 and TRBJ1-6; possible D gene TRBD1, 6 bases. V gave up 4 bases and J gave up 7 bases, with 15 bases separating them. There are 15 residues in the CDR3. CDR1 and CDR2 (germline): SGHRS, YFSETQ. In nucleotides, the CDR3 is TGCGCCAGCAGCCCCACAGGGCAGGGGAATTCACCCCTCCACTTT. As protein: CASSPTGQGNSPLHF. Together with reference TRBV5-1 and TRBJ1-6, the CDR3 gives the full variable domain: KAGVTQTPRYLIKTRGQQVTLSCSPISGHRSVSWYQQTPGQGLQFLFEYFSETQRNKGNFPGRFSGRQFSNSRSEMNVSTLELGDSALYLCASSPTGQGNSPLHFGNGTRLTVT.

J is TRBJ2-6 and V is TRBV4-1, with 15 positions matching TRBD2. With 7 bases clipped from V and 4 bases from J, the junction kept 8 bases outside the gene matches. The CDR3 loop spans 18 amino acids. Germline-derived CDR1 and CDR2 are MGHRA and YSYEKL. DNA for the CDR3: TGCGCCAGCACCCCGGGACTAGCGGGAGGTCCCGGGGCCAACGTCCTGACTTTC. Translated, it gives CASTPGLAGGPGANVLTF.

The gene calls are TRBV19 and TRBJ2-7; maybe TRBD2 (5 bases). This CDR3 region has 12 residues. Germline-derived CDR1 and CDR2 are LNHDA and SQIVND (reference sequence). The V end was cut by 3 bases, the J end by 7 bases, with 10 bases between. The chain's CDR3 is CASSIPGGEQYF. DNA for the CDR3: TGTGCCAGTAGTATCCCGGGCGGGGAGCAGTACTTC.

The CDR3 region has the DNA TGTGCCAGCAGGCCGGGGACCGACGACCGCGAGCAGTACTTC. Amino acids: CASRPGTDDREQYF. The chain has TRBV6-5 and TRBJ2-7; the D call may be TRBD1 or TRBD2 (5 bases each). CDR3 size: 14 residues. Trimming took off 6 bases at V and 6 bases at J, with 18 bases between the two ends. Germline V gene data show CDR1 as MNHEY and CDR2 as SVGAGI.

The chain combines TRBV28 with TRBJ2-3; 9 bases are shared with TRBD2. Losses at the gene ends were 11 bases for V and 6 bases for J; bases not matched to a gene: 9. This CDR3 spans 13 amino acids. The V gene's germline CDR1 is MDHEN and CDR2 SYDVKM. The CDR3 DNA follows: TGTGCCGTATCCGCGGGAGGGCGGGATACGCAGTATTTT. Protein product: CAVSAGGRDTQYF.

V usage is TRBV7-8 and J usage is TRBJ2-1; 8 bases are shared with TRBD1. The CDR3 totals 19 residues. Trimming at V came to 3 bases and at J to 4 bases, leaving 17 bases not matched to a gene. Looked up from germline, CDR1 is SGHVS and CDR2 is FQNEAQ. The CDR3: CASSFEPGTGLGVYNEQFF. In DNA form, the CDR3 reads TGTGCCAGCAGCTTTGAACCGGGGACAGGCCTCGGGGTATACAATGAGCAGTTCTTC.

V is TRBV30 and J is TRBJ1-2; tentatively, D is TRBD1 (5 bases). This CDR3 has 12 amino acids. Trimming pared 4 bases from V and 8 bases from J, leaving 14 bases between. CDR1 and CDR2 (germline): GTSNPN, SVGIG (reference sequence). The CDR3, as DNA: TGTGCCTGGACCCTCGGGGGTTGGGGCTACACCTTC. Translation: CAWTLGGWGYTF.

The chain uses TRBV19 and TRBJ2-4; weak D call: TRBD2 (6 bases). CDR1 is LNHDA and CDR2 is SQIVND in the germline V gene (reference sequence). The CDR3 extends over 18 amino acids. V lost 4 bases to trimming and J lost 0 bases, with 19 bases between them. DNA of the CDR3: TGTGCCAGTAGTACAAGGACGGGCGGGACTCTAGCCAAAAACATTCAGTACTTC. This gives the protein CASSTRTGGTLAKNIQYF.

On this clone: This CDR3 is missing its conserved last phenylalanine or tryptophan, likely due to a read error. V gene TRBV5-6 combines with J gene TRBJ2-4; no firm D call. The V gene lost 2 bases and the J gene lost 6 bases, with 15 bases spanning the gap. The CDR3 sequence is 15 residues long. Germline V gives CDR1 SGHDT, CDR2 YYEEEE. CDR3 in amino acids: CASSFGTSIGNIQYL. CDR3 nucleotide sequence: TGTGCCAGCAGCTTCGGAACGAGTATTGGAAACATTCAGTACCTC.

As for this clone: The junction departs from germline at one end; a sequencing error may be responsible. J is TRBJ1-2 and V is TRBV7-9, with 7 bases fitting TRBD1. The CDR3 sequence is 13 residues long. Per the germline V gene, CDR1 is SEHNR and CDR2 is FQNEAQ (reference sequence). This CDR3 is CASSRPGQTSAAF. CDR3 DNA sequence: TGTGCCAGCAGCCGCCCGGGACAGACCAGTGCCGCCTTC.

J is TRBJ2-3 and V is TRBV5-1; 8 bases map to TRBD1. This CDR3 has 17 amino acids. The V gene end was trimmed by 0 bases and the J gene end by 1 base; junction bases not matched to a gene: 7. CDR1 is SGHRS, CDR2 YFSETQ, per germline. CDR3 DNA: TGCGCCAGCAGCTTGGAAGGGACAGGTCTCGGCACAGATACGCAGTATTTT. Translating it yields CASSLEGTGLGTDTQYF.

In DNA form, the CDR3 reads TGCGCCAGCAGCCCATACGAGCAGTACTTC. Its translation is CASSPYEQYF. The chain carries TRBV5-1 and TRBJ2-7, with D uncertain. The CDR3 contains 10 residues. V was trimmed by 4 bases and J by 4 bases, leaving 3 bases between them. The germline CDR1 and CDR2 sequences are SGHRS and YFSETQ.

The chain combines TRBV29-1 with TRBJ2-7; D gene uncertain. CDR3 length equals 14 residues. The ends were cut back, 4 bases at V and 5 bases at J, with 18 bases in the middle. The germline gives CDR1 SQVTM, CDR2 ANQGSEA. CDR3 amino acids: CSVGGGYGEDEQYF. CDR3 in DNA: TGCAGCGTTGGGGGTGGATACGGAGAGGACGAGCAGTACTTC.

The J gene is TRBJ2-7, the V gene TRBV27; D ambiguous. The germline V gene encodes CDR1 MNHEY and CDR2 SMNVEV (reference sequence). V was shortened by 4 bases and J by 0 bases, with 13 bases between the two germline ends. This CDR3 is 15 amino acids long. CDR3: CASSSRTASSYEQYF. The CDR3 DNA is TGTGCCAGCAGTTCTAGGACGGCAAGCTCCTACGAGCAGTACTTC.